The 13 T cell receptor beta chains presented below share a single source sample, sequenced in a study of blood T cell repertoires in COVID-19. The repertoire was sequenced with immunoSEQ multiplex PCR; TCRdb's copy has only in-frame clones and lacks some. Counted here are over 80,000 clones, roughly 76% occurring once; the ten biggest clones make up 3.5% to 4.5%. Sequenced: peripheral blood. These receptors came from a woman aged 45 to 65 with acute or convalescent COVID-19.

This clone has more than one count but fewer than ten. The rearrangement links TRBV2 to TRBJ2-4, with no clear D. The CDR3 has 13 amino acids. Trimming pared 7 bases from V and 2 bases from J, leaving 9 bases between. The germline CDR1 and CDR2 sequences are SNHLY and FYNNEI. CDR3 nucleotides: TGTGCCAGCACCTTAGATCCCAAAAACATTCAGTACTTC. Translating it yields CASTLDPKNIQYF. Complete variable domain (other parts from reference TRBV2 and TRBJ2-4): EPEVTQTPSHQVTQMGQEVILRCVPISNHLYFYWYRQILGQKVEFLVSFYNNEISEKSEIFDDQFSVERPDGSNFTLKIRSTKLEDSAMYFCASTLDPKNIQYFGAGTRLSVL.

In this sample, this clone turned up once. This chain uses TRBV4-2 with TRBJ2-1; 8 bases map to TRBD2. The CDR3 spans 16 residues. Germline CDR1 is LGHNA and CDR2 is YNFKEQ. Unmatched junction bases numbered 2, after V lost 1 base and J lost 0 bases. CDR3 nucleotides: TGTGCCAGCAGCCAAGGTCGGGGGGGCTCCTACAATGAGCAGTTCTTC. It translates to CASSQGRGGSYNEQFF.

The chain carries TRBV1 and TRBJ2-5; TRBD2 is the table's D call and was not checked against the DNA. TRBV1 is described as a pseudogene. The CDR3 covers 21 residues. CDR3 DNA: TGCACCAGCAGCCTCCGAGCCTCCCCGGCTAGCGGGGAGGACCTCCGTGAGACCCAGTACTTC. It translates to CTSSLRASPASGEDLRETQYF.

V and J are TRBV7-9 and TRBJ2-3; 14 bases match TRBD2. J was trimmed by 2 bases and V by 5 bases; bases with no gene match: 3. The germline V gene encodes CDR1 SEHNR and CDR2 FQNEAQ (reference sequence). This CDR3 has 16 amino acids. In DNA form, the CDR3 reads TGTGCCAGCAGCCGGACTAGCGGGGGGTCCACAGATACGCAGTATTTT. This translates into CASSRTSGGSTDTQYF.

The rearrangement uses TRBV5-1 and TRBJ1-2; 8 bases map to TRBD1. V lost 4 bases, J lost 7 bases, and 6 bases stayed unmatched. The CDR3 sequence is 13 residues long. Per germline, CDR1 SGHRS and CDR2 YFSETQ. The CDR3 is CASSGQGFSGYTF. CDR3 coding DNA: TGCGCCAGCAGCGGACAGGGCTTCTCTGGCTACACCTTC.

A note on this clone: Its ends do not fully match the called genes, so a read error is possible. This chain links TRBV7-2 with TRBJ1-2; D not certain. This CDR3 has 15 amino acids. Germline CDR1 SGHTA, CDR2 FQGNSA. CDR3 coding DNA: TGTGCCAGCACCTTAACCCCTGGGCAGAACTATGGCTACACCTTC. Translation gives CASTLTPGQNYGYTF.

V is TRBV7-3 and J is TRBJ1-5; D is unclear. V was pared by 3 bases and J by 4 bases, with 10 bases between. The CDR3 has 14 residues. CDR1 is SGHTA, CDR2 FQGTGA, per germline. The CDR3 loop is CASSLGRLNQPQHF. CDR3 sequence (DNA): TGTGCCAGCAGCTTGGGCAGGCTAAATCAGCCCCAGCATTTT.

The chain links TRBV6-5 to TRBJ2-3; 8 positions match TRBD1. The length of the CDR3 is 15 residues. With V trimmed by 9 bases and J by 5 bases, 13 bases remained unmatched. Germline-derived CDR1 and CDR2 are MNHEY and SVGAGI. The CDR3 sequence is CASGPGQVWGDTQYF. The CDR3 DNA follows: TGTGCCAGTGGTCCGGGACAGGTCTGGGGAGATACGCAGTATTTT.

V usage is TRBV7-9 and J usage is TRBJ1-4; 8 nucleotides agree with TRBD1. The germline V gene has CDR1 SEHNR and CDR2 FQNEAQ (reference sequence). There are 16 residues in the CDR3. J gave up 2 bases and V 5 bases, and 7 bases lay outside the gene matches. CDR3 nucleotides: TGTGCCAGCAGCAAATGGCAGGGGGCTACTAATGAAAAACTGTTTTTT. Translating it yields CASSKWQGATNEKLFF.

The chain employs TRBV2 and TRBJ1-1, with D possibly being TRBD1 (5 bases). CDR3 length equals 12 residues. CDR1 SNHLY and CDR2 FYNNEI come from the germline V gene. V was trimmed by 7 bases and J by 3 bases, leaving 9 bases between them. As DNA, the CDR3 is TGTGCCAGCAAAGACAGATACACTGAAGCTTTCTTT. Protein sequence: CASKDRYTEAFF.

The chain has TRBV6-2 or TRBV6-3 and TRBJ1-1; TRBD1 might be the D (6 bases). CDR1 and CDR2 (germline): MNHEY, SVGEGT. V shed 5 bases and J shed 4 bases, with 14 bases lying between them. The length of the CDR3 is 14 residues. CDR3 in amino acids: CASSATGFGTEAFF. CDR3 DNA sequence: TGTGCCAGCAGTGCCACAGGGTTCGGCACTGAAGCTTTCTTT.

The table lists this clone with a few counts. The chain joins TRBV7-8 to TRBJ1-3; D is unclear. CDR1 is SGHVS, CDR2 FQNEAQ, per germline. The CDR3 is made up of 14 amino acids. V was pared by 4 bases and J by 0 bases, with 7 bases between. The CDR3 protein is CASSSQFSGNTIYF. The CDR3 bases are TGTGCCAGCAGCTCCCAATTCTCTGGAAACACCATATATTTT.

In its sample, this clone was seen a few times. The J gene is TRBJ2-3, the V gene TRBV9, with a weak D call TRBD2 (6 bases). Trimming stripped 0 bases from V and 0 bases from J, with 8 bases between. From germline, CDR1 is SGDLS and CDR2 YYNGEE. This CDR3 is built from 15 residues. The CDR3 DNA follows: TGTGCCAGCAGCGTAGGTGGGGGGAGCACAGATACGCAGTATTTT. It encodes CASSVGGGSTDTQYF.